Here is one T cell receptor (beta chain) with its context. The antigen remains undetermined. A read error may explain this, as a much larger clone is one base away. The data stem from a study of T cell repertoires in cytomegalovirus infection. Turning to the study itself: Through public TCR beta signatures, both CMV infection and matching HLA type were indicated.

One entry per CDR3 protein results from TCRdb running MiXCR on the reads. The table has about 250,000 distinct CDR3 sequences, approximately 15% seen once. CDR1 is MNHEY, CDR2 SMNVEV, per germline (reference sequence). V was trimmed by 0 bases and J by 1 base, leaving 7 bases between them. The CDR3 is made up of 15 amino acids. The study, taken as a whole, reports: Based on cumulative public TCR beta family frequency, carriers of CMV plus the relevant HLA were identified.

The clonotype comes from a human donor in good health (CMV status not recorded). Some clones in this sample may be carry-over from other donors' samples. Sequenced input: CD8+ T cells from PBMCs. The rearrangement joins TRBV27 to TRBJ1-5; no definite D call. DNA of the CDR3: TGTGCCAGCAGTTTATCCCCAAAGAGCAATCAGCCCCAGCATTTT. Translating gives CASSLSPKSNQPQHF.